Following are 12 T cell receptor beta chains from one sample sequenced in a study of healthy donors' naive CD4 and CD8 T cells (dated by TCRdb to 2015 to 2017). Instrument used: 454 GS FLX Titanium. A previously published linear amplification protocol was used to build TCR libraries from roughly 500 ng of total RNA. TCRdb reanalyzed the raw reads on its own, using fastp at Q25 for trimming and MiXCR for clone calling, and kept in-frame beta chains. Each entry merges the rows of one CDR3 protein and shows their most common DNA and genes. The sample table shows 180,000 or so distinct CDR3 sequences, and 65% to 80% are seen once. The ten top clones hold about 2.4% of the sample. Sequenced: naive CD4+ and CD8+ T cells sorted from blood, pooled from several donors. Interpreted using the paper, the cell subset or site label stands for: FACS-sorted naive CD4+ (CD45RO-CD45RA+) and naive CD8+ (CD45RA+CD27bright) T cells. These receptors originate from a pool of human donors in good health; the sample pools cells from several healthy donors.

The genes are TRBV29-1 and TRBJ2-1, with D maybe TRBD2 (6 bases). Germline V gives CDR1 SQVTM, CDR2 ANQGSEA. The CDR3 has 16 residues. V was pared by 0 bases and J by 8 bases, with 20 bases between. CDR3 residues: CSVEDNWQGGDDEQFF. In DNA form, the CDR3 reads TGCAGCGTTGAAGATAATTGGCAGGGAGGTGACGATGAGCAGTTCTTC.

This clonotype was seen a few times. The V gene is TRBV11-1, the J gene TRBJ2-3; 12 nucleotides align to TRBD2. CDR3 length equals 16 residues. The J segment lost 5 bases and the V segment lost 5 bases, leaving 8 bases of the junction unmatched. CDR1 and CDR2 (germline): SGHAT, FQDESV (reference sequence). The CDR3 DNA reads as TGTGCCAGCAGCACCCGGACTAGCGGGAATGAAGATACGCAGTATTTT. Amino acids: CASSTRTSGNEDTQYF.

This clonotype was seen more than once but under ten times. V usage is TRBV19 and J usage is TRBJ2-7; TRBD1 matches at 8 bases. Germline lookup yields CDR1 LNHDA and CDR2 SQIVND (reference sequence). The ends lost 7 bases at V and 1 base at J; junction bases unmatched: 3. CDR3 length: 13 residues. The CDR3 nucleotides read TGTGCCAGTATCGGACAGGGATCCTACGAGCAGTACTTC. It codes for CASIGQGSYEQYF.

This chain connects TRBV29-1 to TRBJ1-5; D is unclear. The V and J ends lost 4 bases and 2 bases respectively, with 6 bases between them. Looked up from germline, CDR1 is SQVTM and CDR2 is ANQGSEA. This CDR3 spans 12 amino acids. CDR3 bases: TGCAGCGTTGGGGTAGGCAATCAGCCCCAGCATTTT. Its translation is CSVGVGNQPQHF.

This clonotype appeared a few times. V gene TRBV30 combines with J gene TRBJ1-1; D is uncertain. CDR3 size: 10 residues. V was pared by 1 base and J by 6 bases, with 3 bases between. The germline gives CDR1 GTSNPN, CDR2 SVGIG (reference sequence). CDR3 sequence: CAWSGPEAFF. As DNA, the CDR3 is TGTGCCTGGAGTGGCCCTGAAGCTTTCTTT.

This clonotype was detected a few times. The chain combines TRBV15 with TRBJ1-6; D is ambiguous. This CDR3 comprises 17 residues. The germline V and J ends were trimmed by 1 base and 0 bases, with 10 bases remaining between them. Germline CDR1 is LNHNV and CDR2 is YYDKDF (reference sequence). The CDR3 protein is CATSRAKDSSYNSPLHF. Here the CDR3 DNA reads TGTGCCACCAGCAGAGCTAAAGATAGCTCCTATAATTCACCCCTCCACTTT.

V is TRBV7-2 and J is TRBJ2-5; no clear D gene. Germline V lookup: CDR1 SGHTA, CDR2 FQGNSA. Between the trimmed V and J ends, which lost 5 bases and 5 bases, there was a span of 9 bases. This CDR3 region has 12 residues. Here the CDR3 reads CASSALRETQYF. CDR3 nucleotide sequence: TGTGCCAGCAGCGCCCTAAGGGAGACCCAGTACTTC.

The chain carries TRBV10-3 and TRBJ2-3; D unresolved. The CDR3 totals 14 residues. Trimming took 7 bases from V and 5 from J, leaving 16 bases between them. Germline lookup yields CDR1 ENHRY and CDR2 SYGVKD. In DNA, the CDR3 is TGTGCCATCACTCGCGGCCAGGCAGGAGATACGCAGTATTTT. Protein sequence: CAITRGQAGDTQYF.

This clonotype has more than one count but fewer than ten. The chain is built from TRBV11-2 and TRBJ2-1; perhaps D is TRBD1 or TRBD2 (5 bases each). The CDR3 spans 13 residues. The V end was cut by 10 bases, the J end by 4 bases, with 14 bases between. CDR1 is SGHAT and CDR2 is FQNNGV in the germline V gene. As DNA, the CDR3 is TGTGCCACCGGGACGGATGTATACAATGAGCAGTTCTTC. Translated: CATGTDVYNEQFF. Variable domain in full (rest from reference TRBV11-2 and TRBJ2-1): EAGVAQSPRYKIIEKRQSVAFWCNPISGHATLYWYQQILGQGPKLLIQFQNNGVVDDSQLPKDRFSAERLKGVDSTLKIQPAKLEDSAVYLCATGTDVYNEQFFGPGTRLTVL.

The CDR3: CASSPNRDPTDTQYF. In DNA form, the CDR3 reads TGTGCCAGCAGCCCAAACAGGGACCCCACAGATACGCAGTATTTT. The chain recombines TRBV5-5 with TRBJ2-3; a possible D gene is TRBD1 (6 bases). Trimming removed 4 bases at V and 2 bases at J, with 14 bases between. This CDR3 is built from 15 residues. CDR1 is SGHKS, CDR2 YYEKEE, per germline (reference sequence).

The chain uses TRBV27 and TRBJ1-2; tentatively, D is TRBD1 (6 bases). The CDR3 extends over 14 amino acids. The V gene lost 0 bases and the J gene lost 8 bases, with 13 bases spanning the gap. From germline, CDR1 is MNHEY and CDR2 SMNVEV (reference sequence). This chain's CDR3 is CASSLSAQGVGYTF. In DNA, the CDR3 is TGTGCCAGCAGTTTATCCGCACAGGGAGTCGGCTACACCTTC.

This chain connects TRBV12-3 or TRBV12-4 to TRBJ1-3; D is unclear. This CDR3 comprises 15 residues. V was pared by 6 bases and J by 0 bases, with 12 bases between. As DNA, the CDR3 is TGTGCCAGCAGCCTAGCGGGGAACTCTGGAAACACCATATATTTT. Encoded protein: CASSLAGNSGNTIYF.